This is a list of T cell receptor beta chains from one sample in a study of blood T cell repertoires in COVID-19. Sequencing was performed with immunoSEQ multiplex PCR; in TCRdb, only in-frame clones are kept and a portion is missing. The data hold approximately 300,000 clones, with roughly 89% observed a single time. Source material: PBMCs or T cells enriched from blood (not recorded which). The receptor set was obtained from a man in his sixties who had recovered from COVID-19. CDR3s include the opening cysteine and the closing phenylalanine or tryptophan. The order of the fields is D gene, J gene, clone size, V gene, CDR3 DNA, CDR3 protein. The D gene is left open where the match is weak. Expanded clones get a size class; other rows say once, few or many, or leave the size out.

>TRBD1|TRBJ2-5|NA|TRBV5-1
TGCGCCAGCAGCCCACGGACAGGGCAAGCGGAGACCCAGTACTTC
CASSPRTGQAETQYF
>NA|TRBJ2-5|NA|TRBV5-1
TGCGCCAGCAGCTTGGGGGCCCCGGAGACCCAGTACTTC
CASSLGAPETQYF
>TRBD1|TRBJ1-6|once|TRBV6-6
TGTGCCAGCAGTCCCGACCTGACAGGGGGTGATTCACCCCTCCACTTT
CASSPDLTGGDSPLHF
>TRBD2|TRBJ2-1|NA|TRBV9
TGTGCCAGCAGCGTAGGTTTGCGGGGGACCTACAATGAGCAGTTCTTC
CASSVGLRGTYNEQFF
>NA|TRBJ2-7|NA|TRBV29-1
TGCAGCGTTGAAAGACGGGGAGAGGGGGGGTCCGAGCAGTACTTC
CSVERRGEGGSEQYF
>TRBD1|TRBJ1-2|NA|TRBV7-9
TGTGCCAGCAGCTTGGGACAGGACTATGGCTACACCTTC
CASSLGQDYGYTF
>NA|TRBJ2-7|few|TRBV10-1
TGCGCCAGCAGTGACCCCGCGACCTACGAGCAGTACTTC
CASSDPATYEQYF
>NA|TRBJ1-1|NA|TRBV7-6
TGTGCCAGCCAGACAGAGTTGAACACTGAAGCTTTCTTT
CASQTELNTEAFF
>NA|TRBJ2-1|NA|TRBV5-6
TGTGCCAGCAGCAAAACGCGGAACAATGAGCAGTTCTTC
CASSKTRNNEQFF
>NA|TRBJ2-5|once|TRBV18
TGTGCCAGCTCACCATTCGGAGAGACCCAGTACTTC
CASSPFGETQYF
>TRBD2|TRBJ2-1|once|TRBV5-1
TGCGCCAGCAGCTTGTTTTCTAGCGGGGTTTACAATGAGCAGTTCTTC
CASSLFSSGVYNEQFF
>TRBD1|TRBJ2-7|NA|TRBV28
TGTGCCAGCAGTTCCCCCGGGACAGGGGCTGGAGAGCAGTACTTC
CASSSPGTGAGEQYF
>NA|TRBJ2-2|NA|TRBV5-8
TGTGCCAGCAGTTACCAGTCGGGACACCACACCGGGGAGCTGTTTTTT
CASSYQSGHHTGELFF
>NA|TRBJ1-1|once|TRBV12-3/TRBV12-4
TGTGCCAGCAGCGGGACTGTGAACACTGAAGCTTTCTTT
CASSGTVNTEAFF
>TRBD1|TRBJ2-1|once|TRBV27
TGTGCCAGCAGTTTATCGAGGGGACAGGGACCATACAATGAGCAGTTCTTC
CASSLSRGQGPYNEQFF
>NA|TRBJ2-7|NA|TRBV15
TGTGCCACCAGCAGAGACAGGGTCGAGCAGTACTTC
CATSRDRVEQYF
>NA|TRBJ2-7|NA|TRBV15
TGTGCCACCCAGCAGGTTCACTCCTACGAGCAGTACTTC
CATQQVHSYEQYF
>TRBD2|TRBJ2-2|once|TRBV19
TGTGCCAGCGAAAGCGGGAGTAGGGCCGGGGAGCTGTTTTTT
CASESGSRAGELFF
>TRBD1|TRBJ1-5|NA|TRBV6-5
TGTGCCAGTCGACGACAGGGCAGCAATCAGCCCCAGCATTTT
CASRRQGSNQPQHF
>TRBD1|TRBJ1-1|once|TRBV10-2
TGCGCCAGCAGGGGACAGGGGTCGAACACTGAAGCTTTCTTT
CASRGQGSNTEAFF
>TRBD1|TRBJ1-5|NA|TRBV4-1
TGCGCCAGCAAAAGGGACAGTTATAGCAATCAGCCCCAGCATTTT
CASKRDSYSNQPQHF
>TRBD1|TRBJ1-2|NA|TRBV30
TGTGCCTGGACGCCTTTACAGGGGCTTGGCTACACCTTC
CAWTPLQGLGYTF
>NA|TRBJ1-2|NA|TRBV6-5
TGTGCCAGCAGTTACTCGAAAGGGGGTGGCTACACCTTC
CASSYSKGGGYTF
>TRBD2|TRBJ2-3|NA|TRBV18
TGTGCCAGCTCACCACTTCAAGCGGGAGGGTCCACAGATACGCAGTATTTT
CASSPLQAGGSTDTQYF
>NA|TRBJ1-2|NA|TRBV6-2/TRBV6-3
TGTGCCAGCAGTTACCACCGGTATGGCTACACCTTC
CASSYHRYGYTF
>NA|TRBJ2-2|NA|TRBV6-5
TGTGCCAGCAGTTACGGACACACGAACACCGGGGAGCTGTTTTTT
CASSYGHTNTGELFF
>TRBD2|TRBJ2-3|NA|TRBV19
TGTGCCAAGACAGGGACTAGCGGGAGGGCCGGCGATACGCAGTATTTT
CAKTGTSGRAGDTQYF